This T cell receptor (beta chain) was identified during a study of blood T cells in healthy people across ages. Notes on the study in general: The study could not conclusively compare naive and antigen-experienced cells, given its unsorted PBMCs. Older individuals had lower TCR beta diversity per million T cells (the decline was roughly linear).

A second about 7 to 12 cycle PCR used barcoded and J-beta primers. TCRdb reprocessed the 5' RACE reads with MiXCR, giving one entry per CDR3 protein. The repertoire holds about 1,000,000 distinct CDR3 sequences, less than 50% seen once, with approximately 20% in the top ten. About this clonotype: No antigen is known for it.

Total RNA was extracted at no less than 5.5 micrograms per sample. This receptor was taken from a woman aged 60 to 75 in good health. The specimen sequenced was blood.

For the CDR3, the DNA is TGTGCCACCGGGACTCCCGCTTTGTACGAGCAGTACTTC. Translation: CATGTPALYEQYF. The chain uses TRBV10-3 and TRBJ2-7, with D possibly matching TRBD2 (6 bases). The V and J ends lost 10 bases and 4 bases respectively, with 17 bases between them. The V gene's germline CDR1 is ENHRY and CDR2 SYGVKD. This CDR3 has 13 amino acids.